These 3 T cell receptor beta chains share one sample of origin, sequenced in a study of OX40 agonist ivuxolimab in advanced cancers. The protocol used for the library was the immunoSEQ multiplex PCR assay. This is the immuneACCESS table as TCRdb keeps it, with only in-frame sequences that have V and J called. A part of the clones is gone; compared with another copy, unresolved V genes explain less than half, and the rest is unexplained. In this sample the table shows about 96,000 clones, 90% of which occur a single time. The ten largest clones capture around 1.5% of the sample. The sequencing here drew on CD4+ or CD8+ T cells sorted from blood, taken in a trial of the OX40 agonist ivuxolimab. The receptors here all came from an adult with an advanced solid tumor such as melanoma, head and neck, liver or kidney cancer.

The chain has TRBV28 and TRBJ2-3; D may be TRBD1 or TRBD2 (6 bases each). The V and J ends lost 5 bases and 3 bases respectively, with 12 bases between them. This CDR3 is built from 14 residues. Germline V gene lookup returns CDR1 MDHEN and CDR2 SYDVKM. For the CDR3, the DNA is TGTGCCAGCAGTGGAGGGACACTAACAGATACGCAGTATTTT. Protein product: CASSGGTLTDTQYF.

J is TRBJ2-7 and V is TRBV11-3; possibly TRBD1 for D (7 bases). The CDR3 extends over 14 amino acids. V was cut by 5 bases and J by 4 bases, with 15 bases left in between. Per germline, CDR1 SGHNT and CDR2 YENEEA. The CDR3 sequence: CASSTARGEYEQYF. The DNA for the CDR3 is TGTGCCAGCAGCACAGCCAGGGGGGAGTACGAGCAGTACTTC.

The V gene is TRBV30, the J gene TRBJ1-1; TRBD1 is a possible D gene (5 bases). This CDR3 is 13 amino acids long. The V gene lost 0 bases and the J gene lost 4 bases, with 9 bases spanning the gap. Germline CDR1 and CDR2: GTSNPN and SVGIG (reference sequence). CDR3 sequence (DNA): TGTGCCTGGAGTGTAGAAAGGGGCACTGAAGCTTTCTTT. This encodes CAWSVERGTEAFF.